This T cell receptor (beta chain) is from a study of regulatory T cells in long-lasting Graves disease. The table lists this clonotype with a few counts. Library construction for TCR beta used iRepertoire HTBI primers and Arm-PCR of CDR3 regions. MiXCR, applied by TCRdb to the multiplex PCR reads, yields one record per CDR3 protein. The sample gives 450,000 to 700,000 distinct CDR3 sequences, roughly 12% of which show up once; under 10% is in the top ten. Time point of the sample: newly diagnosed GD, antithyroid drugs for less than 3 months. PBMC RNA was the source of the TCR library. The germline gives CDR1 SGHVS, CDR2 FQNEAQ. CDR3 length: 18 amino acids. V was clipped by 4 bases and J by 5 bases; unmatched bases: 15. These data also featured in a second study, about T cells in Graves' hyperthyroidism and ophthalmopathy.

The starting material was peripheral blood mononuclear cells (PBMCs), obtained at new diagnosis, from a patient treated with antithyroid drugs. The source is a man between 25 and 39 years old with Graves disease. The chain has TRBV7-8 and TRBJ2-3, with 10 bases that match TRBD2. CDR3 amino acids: CASSSSALLAGSLDTQYF. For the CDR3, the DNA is TGTGCCAGCAGCTCCAGCGCATTACTAGCGGGGAGTTTAGATACGCAGTATTTT.